One T cell receptor (beta chain) is described in this entry. The record originates from a study of blood T cell repertoires in COVID-19. Per the original data handling: From reference gene primer amplification, estimates of nucleated cell counts were derived. Profiled with immunoSEQ multiplex PCR; TCRdb holds only in-frame clones, not every one. Clonal size and the V and J genes are those of that table, whereas D and trimming came from the DNA. Of 200,000 to 300,000 clones listed, 85% to 90% were seen once; the top ten hold about 0.99%. This CDR3 contains 16 residues. Germline CDR1 reads SGHAT; CDR2 reads FQNNGV. The V and J ends lost 1 base and 8 bases, in that order; junction bases with no gene match: 5.

The origin of this receptor is a woman aged 40 to 50 who had recovered from COVID-19. Material for sequencing was peripheral blood. The V gene is TRBV11-2, the J gene TRBJ2-1; 13 nucleotides line up with TRBD2. CDR3 region: CASSLAPGLAGHEQFF. The CDR3 DNA follows: TGTGCCAGCAGCTTAGCCCCGGGACTAGCGGGACATGAGCAGTTCTTC.